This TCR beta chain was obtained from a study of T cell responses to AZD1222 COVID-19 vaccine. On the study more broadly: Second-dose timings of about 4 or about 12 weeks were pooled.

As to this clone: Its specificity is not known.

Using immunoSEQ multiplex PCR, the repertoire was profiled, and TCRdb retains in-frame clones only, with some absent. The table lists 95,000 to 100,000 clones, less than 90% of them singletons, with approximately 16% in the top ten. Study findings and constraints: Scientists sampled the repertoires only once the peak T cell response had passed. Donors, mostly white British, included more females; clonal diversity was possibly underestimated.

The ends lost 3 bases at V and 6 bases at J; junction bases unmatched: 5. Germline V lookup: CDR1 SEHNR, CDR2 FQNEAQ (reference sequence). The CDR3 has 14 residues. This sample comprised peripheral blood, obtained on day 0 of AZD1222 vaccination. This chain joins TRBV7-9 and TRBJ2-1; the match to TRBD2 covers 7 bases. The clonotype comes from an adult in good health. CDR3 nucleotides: TGTGCCAGCAGCTTTGGCGGGAGAGGCAATGAGCAGTTCTTC. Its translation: CASSFGGRGNEQFF. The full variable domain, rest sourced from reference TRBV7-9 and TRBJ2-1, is DTGVSQNPRHKITKRGQNVTFRCDPISEHNRLYWYRQTLGQGPEFLTYFQNEAQLEKSRLLSDRFSAERPKGSFSTLEIQRTEQGDSAMYLCASSFGGRGNEQFFGPGTRLTVL.